The 9 T cell receptor beta chains given below trace back to one sample, sequenced in a study of T cell repertoires in cytomegalovirus infection. MiXCR, run by TCRdb on the reads, gives a single entry per CDR3 protein. Among about 920,000 distinct CDR3 sequences listed, approximately 31% were seen once. Their antigen targets remain unknown. The material was cultured CD8+ T cells from PBMCs, obtained from culture after CMV antigen stimulation. The receptors were gathered from a human donor in good health (CMV status not recorded). Some clones in this sample may be carry-over from other donors' samples.

This clonotype was seen a handful of times. CDR3 sequence (DNA): TGTGCCAGCAGTACGACTTGGGACAGAGACACCGGGGAGCTGTTTTTT. Translation gives CASSTTWDRDTGELFF. This sequence joins TRBV7-9 and TRBJ2-2, with 7 bases lining up with TRBD1. Germline V CDR1 and CDR2: SEHNR, FQNEAQ (reference sequence). The ends lost 6 bases at V and 3 bases at J; junction bases unmatched: 10. The CDR3 length is 16 residues. Based on the CDR3 plus reference TRBV7-9 and TRBJ2-2, the full variable domain is DTGVSQNPRHKITKRGQNVTFRCDPISEHNRLYWYRQTLGQGPEFLTYFQNEAQLEKSRLLSDRFSAERPKGSFSTLEIQRTEQGDSAMYLCASSTTWDRDTGELFFGEGSRLTVL.

This clonotype has at least ten counts. The chain combines TRBV7-2 with TRBJ1-6; D uncertain. Germline V gene data show CDR1 as SGHTA and CDR2 as FQGNSA. There are 18 residues in the CDR3. Trimming took 1 base from V and 3 from J, leaving 16 bases between them. CDR3 nucleotides: TGTGCCAGCAGCTTAGAAGCGGGCCCTACCCTCTATAATTCACCCCTCCACTTT. Amino acids: CASSLEAGPTLYNSPLHF.

V usage is TRBV4-1 and J usage is TRBJ1-5; D unresolved. With 2 bases removed from V and 2 bases from J, the gap between germline ends came to 7 bases. The CDR3 runs 14 residues. CDR1 and CDR2 from the germline V gene are MGHRA and YSYEKL. CDR3 in DNA: TGCGCCAGCAGCCAAACGGTGGGCAATCAGCCCCAGCATTTT. It yields the protein CASSQTVGNQPQHF.

The chain uses TRBV2 and TRBJ1-5; 9 bases agree with TRBD1. Germline CDR1 reads SNHLY; CDR2 reads FYNNEI. The CDR3 extends over 17 amino acids. Trimming removed 7 bases from V and 6 bases from J; junction bases left unmatched: 16. The CDR3 region is CASNTDRGGSAVQPQHF. In DNA form, the CDR3 reads TGTGCCAGCAACACGGACAGGGGAGGATCAGCCGTTCAGCCCCAGCATTTT. Drawing the rest from reference TRBV2 and TRBJ1-5, the complete variable domain is EPEVTQTPSHQVTQMGQEVILRCVPISNHLYFYWYRQILGQKVEFLVSFYNNEISEKSEIFDDQFSVERPDGSNFTLKIRSTKLEDSAMYFCASNTDRGGSAVQPQHFGDGTRLSIL.

This chain uses TRBV19 with TRBJ2-7; a possible D gene is TRBD2 (5 bases). The CDR3 sequence is 13 residues long. Germline V gene lookup returns CDR1 LNHDA and CDR2 SQIVND (reference sequence). The ends were cut back, 3 bases at V and 2 bases at J, with 8 bases in the middle. The CDR3 bases are TGTGCCAGTAGTATGGGAGCGGCCTACGAGCAGTACTTC. This sequence encodes CASSMGAAYEQYF.

This clonotype was counted many times. The V and J genes are TRBV6-5 and TRBJ2-7; TRBD1 agrees at 9 bases. The trim removed 4 bases at V and 6 bases at J, leaving 10 bases unmatched. The CDR3 length is 15 residues. The germline CDR1 and CDR2 sequences are MNHEY and SVGAGI. The CDR3 here is CASSLSGQGTVEQYF. CDR3 in DNA: TGTGCCAGCAGTTTGTCGGGACAGGGTACCGTCGAGCAGTACTTC.

This clonotype appeared a few times. This chain uses TRBV19 with TRBJ2-2; D is ambiguous. This CDR3 has 12 amino acids. V lost 2 bases and J 9 bases, leaving 7 bases between the germline ends. Germline V gives CDR1 LNHDA, CDR2 SQIVND (reference sequence). As DNA, the CDR3 is TGTGCCAGTAGTATACCCCCCCGGGAGCTGTTTTTT. This sequence encodes CASSIPPRELFF.

J is TRBJ2-1 and V is TRBV11-1; 7 nucleotides line up with TRBD1. The germline V gene encodes CDR1 SGHAT and CDR2 FQDESV (reference sequence). CDR3 size: 14 residues. The V gene end was trimmed by 2 bases and the J gene end by 8 bases; junction bases not matched to a gene: 6. The CDR3 sequence is CASSLIRQGDEQFF. The CDR3 bases are TGTGCCAGCAGCTTAATTCGACAGGGCGATGAGCAGTTCTTC.

This clonotype was picked up many times. V gene TRBV6-1 combines with J gene TRBJ2-2; 7 bases line up with TRBD1. With V trimmed by 5 bases and J by 4 bases, 4 bases remained unmatched. Germline-derived CDR1 and CDR2 are MNHNS and SASEGT. CDR3 length: 14 residues. The CDR3 DNA is TGTGCCAGCAGTCATTGGGACAGCACCGGGGAGCTGTTTTTT. It yields the protein CASSHWDSTGELFF.